Following are 27 T cell receptor beta chains from one sample sequenced in a study of blood T cell repertoires in COVID-19 (dated by TCRdb to between 2020 and 2021). The library was obtained by the immunoSEQ multiplex PCR assay. The table was pulled from immuneACCESS by TCRdb, which kept in-frame rearrangements only. Such tables lose some clones; where checked, under half of the loss comes from unresolved V genes, and the rest has no known cause. This sample gives about 280,000 clones in total; about 89% of them show up just once. Together, the top ten hold 0.94% of the sample. The sequenced sample was peripheral blood. The origin of the receptors is a woman aged 35 to 49 who had recovered from COVID-19.

The CDR3, as DNA: TGTGCCAGTAGCCGAGGGATGGGCTACGAGCAGTACTTC. It specifies CASSRGMGYEQYF. The chain links TRBV19 to TRBJ2-7, with TRBD2 as a possible D gene (5 bases). Trimming stripped 6 bases from V and 3 bases from J, with 12 bases between. CDR3 length: 13 amino acids. Germline V CDR1 and CDR2: LNHDA, SQIVND (reference sequence).

V and J are TRBV27 and TRBJ2-7; a possible D gene is TRBD1 (6 bases). The CDR3 loop spans 13 amino acids. Germline CDR1 is MNHEY and CDR2 is SMNVEV (reference sequence). V dropped 9 bases and J dropped 0 bases, with 12 bases sitting between them. The CDR3, as DNA: TGTGCCAGTGGGGACACAATCTCCTACGAGCAGTACTTC. Its translation is CASGDTISYEQYF.

The chain carries TRBV11-1 and TRBJ2-2; 8 positions match TRBD1. Germline V gene lookup returns CDR1 SGHAT and CDR2 FQDESV (reference sequence). This CDR3 region has 15 residues. The V gene end was trimmed by 5 bases and the J gene end by 4 bases; junction bases not matched to a gene: 6. DNA of the CDR3: TGTGCCAGCAGCACAAGGGGGACAGGCACCGGGGAGCTGTTTTTT. Amino acid sequence: CASSTRGTGTGELFF.

The J gene is TRBJ2-3, the V gene TRBV18, with D possibly matching TRBD2 (6 bases). The CDR3 contains 16 residues. Germline V gene data show CDR1 as KGHSH and CDR2 as LQKENI. Trimming removed 3 bases at V and 0 bases at J, with 13 bases between. CDR3 region: CASSPRTTTSTDTQYF. In nucleotides, the CDR3 is TGTGCCAGCTCACCGAGGACTACTACTAGCACAGATACGCAGTATTTT.

The sample holds one count of this clone. The chain carries TRBV25-1 and TRBJ1-1; D not certain. This CDR3 is 12 amino acids long. Trimming left V 4 bases short and J 9 bases short, with 12 bases between. CDR1 is MGHDK, CDR2 SYGVNS, per germline. The CDR3 region has the DNA TGTGCCAGCAGTGGCAATGGGCCTCAAGCTTTCTTT. Its protein is CASSGNGPQAFF.

V and J are TRBV11-3 and TRBJ2-2; TRBD1 aligns across 9 bases. The CDR3 is 17 residues long. The V segment lost 0 bases and the J segment 3 bases; nucleotides outside the gene matches: 5. The V gene's germline CDR1 is SGHNT and CDR2 YENEEA. CDR3 DNA sequence: TGTGCCAGCAGCTTAGATGGCGGGACAGGGTACACCGGGGAGCTGTTTTTT. As protein: CASSLDGGTGYTGELFF.

V usage is TRBV5-8 and J usage is TRBJ2-1, with TRBD2 matching 7 bases. CDR1 is SGHTS, CDR2 YDEGEE, per germline. The junction had 10 bases not matched to a gene; V was cut back by 1 base and J by 0 bases. The CDR3 is 18 residues long. The CDR3 sequence is CASSLTISGGPSYNEQFF. Here the CDR3 DNA reads TGTGCCAGCAGCTTGACTATTTCGGGAGGCCCCTCCTACAATGAGCAGTTCTTC.

The V and J genes are TRBV4-1 and TRBJ2-1, with 8 bases that match TRBD2. CDR1 and CDR2 from the germline V gene are MGHRA and YSYEKL. J gave up 0 bases and V 1 base, and 11 bases lay outside the gene matches. This CDR3 comprises 19 residues. The CDR3, as DNA: TGCGCCAGCAGCCAAGTCTGGCTAGCGGGTCAGAGCTCCTACAATGAGCAGTTCTTC. Protein product: CASSQVWLAGQSSYNEQFF.

The rearrangement uses TRBV20-1 and TRBJ1-6; D possibly corresponds to TRBD1 (5 bases). Germline CDR1 is DFQATT and CDR2 is SNEGSKA (reference sequence). This CDR3 is 11 amino acids long. The V and J ends lost 6 bases and 14 bases respectively, with 14 bases between them. The CDR3 sequence is CSAPSQGTLHF. CDR3 bases: TGCAGTGCCCCCAGTCAGGGAACCCTCCACTTT.

The chain combines TRBV21-1 with TRBJ2-6; no check of the table's D call, TRBD2, against the DNA was made. TRBV21-1 is a documented pseudogene. The CDR3 is 12 amino acids. The DNA of the CDR3 is TGTGCCACCAAGCATGGGGCCAACGTCCTGACTTTC. This encodes CATKHGANVLTF.

The chain carries TRBV7-9 and TRBJ2-7; D is ambiguous. Trimming shortened V by 2 bases and J by 4 bases, and 9 bases separated the two germline ends. CDR1 is SEHNR, CDR2 FQNEAQ, per germline (reference sequence). This CDR3 is 13 amino acids long. CDR3 coding DNA: TGTGCCAGCAGCTTACCGGGTGGATACGAGCAGTACTTC. Protein sequence: CASSLPGGYEQYF.

V gene TRBV7-2 combines with J gene TRBJ2-3; a possible D gene is TRBD2 (6 bases). CDR1 and CDR2 from the germline V gene are SGHTA and FQGNSA. Trimming cost V 4 bases and J 1 base, with 15 bases left between them. CDR3 length equals 16 residues. The CDR3 region has the DNA TGTGCCAGCAGCTCCCGGGGCCCGGGAGGCACAGATACGCAGTATTTT. It encodes CASSSRGPGGTDTQYF. The entire variable domain, with the rest obtained from reference TRBV7-2 and TRBJ2-3, is as follows: GAGVSQSPSNKVTEKGKDVELRCDPISGHTALYWYRQSLGQGLEFLIYFQGNSAPDKSGLPSDRFSAERTGGSVSTLTIQRTQQEDSAVYLCASSSRGPGGTDTQYFGPGTRLTVL.

This rearrangement joins TRBV18 to TRBJ2-3, with D hard to call. The CDR3 runs to 16 residues. Germline loops: CDR1 KGHSH, CDR2 LQKENI. Trimming took 0 bases from V and 0 from J, leaving 10 bases between them. The CDR3 nucleotides are TGTGCCAGCTCACCACCAAACGGCGGTAGCACAGATACGCAGTATTTT. This sequence encodes CASSPPNGGSTDTQYF.

This chain's CDR3 is CASSQAPGHYGYTF. In nucleotides, the CDR3 is TGTGCCAGCAGCCAAGCCCCAGGCCACTATGGCTACACCTTC. This chain links TRBV3-1 (or the pseudogene TRBV3-2) with TRBJ1-2, with unresolved D. V gave up 1 base and J gave up 3 bases, with 9 bases separating them. The CDR3 has 14 residues. Germline V gene data show CDR1 as LGHDT and CDR2 as YNNKEL (reference sequence).

CDR3 in amino acids: CASSFRQGWGTEAFF. The CDR3 DNA is TGTGCCAGCAGTTTCAGACAGGGCTGGGGGACTGAAGCTTTCTTT. The chain carries TRBV27 and TRBJ1-1, with 7 bases matching TRBD1. This CDR3 spans 15 amino acids. The germline CDR1 and CDR2 sequences are MNHEY and SMNVEV (reference sequence). The J segment lost 5 bases and the V segment lost 3 bases, leaving 9 bases of the junction unmatched.

This clone has just one count. The chain links TRBV6-6 to TRBJ2-2; a possible D gene is TRBD2 (5 bases). This CDR3 region has 17 residues. The germline V gene has CDR1 MNHNY and CDR2 SVGAGI (reference sequence). Trimming took off 6 bases at V and 0 bases at J, with 17 bases between the two ends. The CDR3 loop reads CASSRLDKRANTGELFF. The CDR3 DNA sequence: TGTGCCAGCAGCCGACTTGACAAGAGGGCGAACACCGGGGAGCTGTTTTTT.

This clone was recorded a few times. The chain is built from TRBV27 and TRBJ2-5; 11 positions match TRBD1. V was pared by 0 bases and J by 2 bases, with 14 bases of the junction left unmatched. CDR1 MNHEY and CDR2 SMNVEV come from the germline V gene (reference sequence). The CDR3 sequence is 20 residues long. As DNA, the CDR3 is TGTGCCAGCAGTTTATCGCTGGCCCTCTTGAGGGACAGGGGGCAAGAGACCCAGTACTTC. It codes for CASSLSLALLRDRGQETQYF.

The chain joins TRBV12-3 or TRBV12-4 to TRBJ1-5; TRBD1 matches 9 bases. J gave up 6 bases and V 6 bases, and 3 bases lay outside the gene matches. The length of the CDR3 is 13 residues. The CDR3 nucleotides read TGTGCCAGCAGCGGGACAGGGCTTCAGCCCCAGCATTTT. It yields the protein CASSGTGLQPQHF.

This chain joins TRBV14 and TRBJ2-2; TRBD1 is a possible D gene (5 bases). The CDR3 is 14 amino acids. Germline V gene data show CDR1 as SGHDN and CDR2 as FVKESK. V lost 4 bases and J lost 5, with 11 bases in between. The CDR3 DNA reads as TGTGCCAGCAGCCGAGGACAAGGGACCGGGGAGCTGTTTTTT. The encoded protein is CASSRGQGTGELFF. The entire variable domain, with the rest obtained from reference TRBV14 and TRBJ2-2, is as follows: EAGVTQFPSHSVIEKGQTVTLRCDPISGHDNLYWYRRVMGKEIKFLLHFVKESKQDESGMPNNRFLAERTGGTYSTLKVQPAELEDSGVYFCASSRGQGTGELFFGEGSRLTVL.

This chain links TRBV5-8 with TRBJ1-1, with 8 bases identical to TRBD1. CDR1 is SGHTS and CDR2 is YDEGEE in the germline V gene. This CDR3 is 14 amino acids long. V lost 0 bases and J lost 4; bases outside the gene matches: 2. CDR3 sequence reads: CASSLAGTGTEAFF. CDR3 bases: TGTGCCAGCAGCTTGGCCGGGACAGGCACTGAAGCTTTCTTT.

The gene calls are TRBV30 and TRBJ2-3; TRBD2 matches 9 bases. J gave up 4 bases and V 5 bases, and 10 bases lay outside the gene matches. Per germline, CDR1 GTSNPN and CDR2 SVGIG (reference sequence). This CDR3 is built from 15 residues. CDR3 sequence: CAWGGLAGTPDTQYF. The CDR3 bases are TGTGCCTGGGGCGGGCTAGCGGGAACCCCAGATACGCAGTATTTT. Drawing the rest from reference TRBV30 and TRBJ2-3, the complete variable domain is SQTIHQWPATLVQPVGSPLSLECTVEGTSNPNLYWYRQAAGRGLQLLFYSVGIGQISSEVPQNLSASRPQDRQFILSSKKLLLSDSGFYLCAWGGLAGTPDTQYFGPGTRLTVL.

The gene calls are TRBV3-1 (or the pseudogene TRBV3-2) and TRBJ2-1, with D tentatively TRBD2 (5 bases). The CDR3 loop spans 19 amino acids. V shed 0 bases and J shed 0 bases, with 18 bases lying between them. Looked up from germline, CDR1 is LGHDT and CDR2 is YNNKEL (reference sequence). CDR3 in amino acids: CASSQDRSLAEDSYNEQFF. The CDR3 region has the DNA TGTGCCAGCAGCCAAGATCGGTCCCTGGCGGAGGACTCCTACAATGAGCAGTTCTTC.

This chain links TRBV3-1 (or the pseudogene TRBV3-2) with TRBJ1-5; 9 nucleotides match TRBD1. The CDR3 spans 14 residues. V dropped 4 bases and J dropped 7; count of bases not matched to a gene: 5. Germline assignment: CDR1 LGHDT and CDR2 YNNKEL (reference sequence). In DNA, the CDR3 is TGTGCCAGCAGCCCGTCGACAGGGGGACAGCCCCAGCATTTT. As protein: CASSPSTGGQPQHF.

V gene TRBV11-3 combines with J gene TRBJ2-1; D ambiguous. Germline V CDR1 and CDR2: SGHNT, YENEEA. V was clipped by 1 base and J by 8 bases, with 6 bases between them. The CDR3 sequence is 12 residues long. CDR3: CASSLVSYEQFF. The CDR3 DNA sequence: TGTGCCAGCAGCTTAGTTTCGTATGAGCAGTTCTTC. Full variable domain (rest looked up from reference TRBV11-3 and TRBJ2-1): EAGVVQSPRYKIIEKKQPVAFWCNPISGHNTLYWYLQNLGQGPELLIRYENEEAVDDSQLPKDRFSAERLKGVDSTLKIQPAELGDSAVYLCASSLVSYEQFFGPGTRLTVL.

The chain joins TRBV5-1 to TRBJ2-7; TRBD2 matches 7 bases. Losses at the gene ends were 0 bases for V and 2 bases for J; bases not matched to a gene: 11. Looked up from germline, CDR1 is SGHRS and CDR2 is YFSETQ. The CDR3 covers 17 residues. Written as DNA, the CDR3 is TGCGCCAGCAGCTTGGGGTCTGTCAGCGGGGTCCCCTACGAGCAGTACTTC. Protein product: CASSLGSVSGVPYEQYF.

The rearrangement uses TRBV7-3 and TRBJ2-1; 7 nucleotides align to TRBD2. This CDR3 has 15 amino acids. Germline V gene data show CDR1 as SGHTA and CDR2 as FQGTGA. V gave up 0 bases and J gave up 8 bases; unmatched junction bases: 7. CDR3 coding DNA: TGTGCCAGCAGCTTAACGCCGGGGGAGGGCTATGAGCAGTTCTTC. Protein sequence: CASSLTPGEGYEQFF. Together with reference TRBV7-3 and TRBJ2-1, the CDR3 gives the full variable domain: GAGVSQTPSNKVTEKGKYVELRCDPISGHTALYWYRQSLGQGPEFLIYFQGTGAADDSGLPNDRFFAVRPEGSVSTLKIQRTERGDSAVYLCASSLTPGEGYEQFFGPGTRLTVL.

The CDR3 region is CASSIKGQASEQYF. Written as DNA, the CDR3 is TGTGCCAGTAGTATTAAGGGACAGGCGTCTGAGCAGTACTTC. The chain has TRBV19 and TRBJ2-7; 8 bases align to TRBD1. The CDR3 extends over 14 amino acids. Germline V gene lookup returns CDR1 LNHDA and CDR2 SQIVND (reference sequence). Trimming cost V 3 bases and J 7 bases; bases outside gene matches: 8.